The TCR beta chain described here comes from a study of beta chain features in type 1 diabetes. Findings and limits, study-wide: Within the patient group, naive, central memory and Treg TCRB repertoires appeared more similar to each other than within healthy donors. A pattern of fewer insertions and more deletions at VDJ junctions was seen in type 1 diabetes patients. Shorter TCRB CDR3s, moderately but significantly so, were found in Type 1 diabetes patients in all four CD4+ subsets. A potential PCR bias toward shorter templates would be equal in patient and control samples.

Remarks on this clone: Its specificity is unknown.

V shed 2 bases and J shed 0 bases, with 12 bases lying between them. Germline lookup yields CDR1 SGHTA and CDR2 FQGNSA. The CDR3 contains 16 residues. Every single donor gave one heparinised blood draw, and these averaged approximately 120 mL. Investigators reverse transcribed all isolated RNA, so they sequenced expressed TCRB transcripts. Clones were read by immunoSEQ multiplex PCR, and TCRdb kept only the in-frame ones, dropping some. Of hundreds of thousands of clones in the sample, over 13% were seen once. This clonotype originated in a man younger than 30 with type 1 diabetes. The specimen was naive CD4+ T cells from blood. The chain links TRBV7-2 to TRBJ2-3; D call uncertain. The CDR3 region is CASSLLSDASTDTQYF. CDR3 sequence (DNA): TGTGCCAGCAGCTTATTGTCGGACGCTAGCACAGATACGCAGTATTTT.